This T cell receptor (beta chain) was documented in a study of beta chain features in type 1 diabetes. Study findings and constraints: In every one of the four CD4+ subsets, TCRB CDR3s were moderately but significantly shorter in Type 1 diabetes patients. A greater similarity of naive, central memory and Treg TCRB repertoires was seen among patients than among healthy donors.

Details on this clone: The antigen remains undetermined.

Expressed TCRB transcripts were sequenced after all isolated RNA was converted to cDNA. Generated by immunoSEQ multiplex PCR, the TCRdb table keeps only in-frame clones and is missing some. The data contain a few hundred thousand clones, approximately 12% of them singletons. Once sorted, every population was more than 95% pure. Material for sequencing was naive CD4+ T cells from blood. The receptor comes from a young woman with type 1 diabetes.

The CDR3 reads CASSSHDRGLTYGYTF. CDR3 DNA: TGTGCCAGCAGTTCCCACGACAGGGGGCTTACCTATGGCTACACCTTC. This sequence joins TRBV27 and TRBJ1-2; 10 bases are shared with TRBD1. J was trimmed by 4 bases and V by 4 bases; bases with no gene match: 9. The germline V gene encodes CDR1 MNHEY and CDR2 SMNVEV (reference sequence). CDR3 size: 16 residues.